This TCR beta chain was profiled in a study of OX40 agonist ivuxolimab in advanced cancers. Study information: With ivuxolimab, an agonistic anti-OX40 (CD134) antibody, patients were treated. Among those enrolled, mean age was about 63 years (range roughly 23 to 90) and 75% to 85% were male. Whole-study findings and limits: The study found that CD8+ T cells averaged more expanded clones than CD4+.

This clone was counted a single time. Its antigen is as yet unknown. Here immunoSEQ multiplex PCR was the method, and the copy in TCRdb shows in-frame clones only, minus some. The table has some 70,000 clones, 70% to 90% seen once. Deletions cut 3 bases from V and 4 bases from J, with 24 bases between. The germline gives CDR1 KGHSH, CDR2 LQKENI. This CDR3 comprises 18 residues. This clonotype was obtained from an adult with an advanced solid tumor such as melanoma, head and neck, liver or kidney cancer. Sequencing used CD4+ or CD8+ T cells sorted from blood, obtained in a trial of the OX40 agonist ivuxolimab. This sequence joins TRBV18 and TRBJ1-1; D is undetermined. CDR3 in amino acids: CASSPGTGTSGWSTEAFF. For the CDR3, the DNA is TGTGCCAGCTCACCGGGTACGGGAACTTCTGGATGGAGCACTGAAGCTTTCTTT.